Listed here are 9 T cell receptor beta chains from one sample, sequenced in a study of CD8 T cells in Susac syndrome. Reverse transcription of about 0.45 to 1 ug RNA was performed with random hexamers. TCRdb reprocessed the immunoSEQ multiplex PCR reads with MiXCR, giving one entry per CDR3 protein. Among about 84,000 distinct CDR3 sequences listed, 85% to 95% were seen once. The sample consisted of CD8+ T cells from PBMCs. The receptors derive from a human donor in good health.

In this sample, this clonotype turned up a few times. The chain has TRBV6-2 or TRBV6-3 and TRBJ2-7, with 7 bases that match TRBD2. This CDR3 has 14 amino acids. V trimming: 4 bases; J trimming: 3 bases; junction bases outside the gene matches: 6. From germline, CDR1 is MNHEY and CDR2 SVGEGT. The CDR3 DNA is TGTGCCAGCAGTTCAAGGGGAGGGAACTACGAGCAGTACTTC. Protein product: CASSSRGGNYEQYF.

The chain recombines TRBV6-1 with TRBJ2-1; tentatively, D is TRBD1 (6 bases). The germline CDR1 and CDR2 sequences are MNHNS and SASEGT. The CDR3 runs to 16 residues. Trimming took 6 bases from V and 0 from J, leaving 15 bases between them. CDR3 sequence reads: CASRRDTYSSYNEQFF. DNA of the CDR3: TGTGCCAGCAGACGGGACACCTATAGCTCCTACAATGAGCAGTTCTTC.

Only one count was recorded for this clonotype. The genes are TRBV5-1 and TRBJ2-2; 8 bases line up with TRBD2. Germline CDR1 and CDR2: SGHRS and YFSETQ. J lost 2 bases, V lost 4 bases, and 7 bases had no gene match. The CDR3 length is 16 residues. The CDR3 sequence: CASSPTSGANTGELFF. The CDR3 DNA reads as TGCGCCAGCAGCCCAACTAGCGGCGCTAACACCGGGGAGCTGTTTTTT.

The J gene is TRBJ2-7, the V gene TRBV6-2 or TRBV6-3, with D possibly TRBD2 on 7 matching bases. Per the germline V gene, CDR1 is MNHEY and CDR2 is SVGEGT. V gave up 6 bases and J gave up 4 bases, with 25 bases separating them. This CDR3 region has 17 residues. Here the CDR3 DNA reads TGTGCCAGCAGCGACGGTCCCCCCGCGGGGGCGATGTACGAGCAGTACTTC. This translates into CASSDGPPAGAMYEQYF.

The chain is built from TRBV29-1 and TRBJ1-2; TRBD1 might be the D (5 bases). The CDR3 is 13 residues long. The V gene lost 1 base and the J gene lost 6 bases, with 12 bases spanning the gap. Per germline, CDR1 SQVTM and CDR2 ANQGSEA. The CDR3 here is CSVEAGTSNGYTF. CDR3 nucleotide sequence: TGCAGCGTTGAAGCGGGGACGAGTAATGGCTACACCTTC. The complete variable domain, with remaining parts taken from reference TRBV29-1 and TRBJ1-2, reads SAVISQKPSRDICQRGTSLTIQCQVDSQVTMMFWYRQQPGQSLTLIATANQGSEATYESGFVIDKFPISRPNLTFSTLTVSNMSPEDSSIYLCSVEAGTSNGYTFGSGTRLTVV.

This chain joins TRBV12-3 or TRBV12-4 and TRBJ2-6; D remains unclear. V lost 4 bases to trimming and J lost 0 bases, with 7 bases between them. The CDR3 contains 15 residues. This chain's CDR3 is CASSSRDSGANVLTF. In DNA, the CDR3 is TGTGCCAGCAGTTCCAGAGACTCTGGGGCCAACGTCCTGACTTTC.

The chain employs TRBV11-2 and TRBJ2-1, with D possibly TRBD1 on 5 matching bases. The CDR3 spans 14 residues. Trimming took off 1 base at V and 9 bases at J, with 13 bases between the two ends. Germline-derived CDR1 and CDR2 are SGHAT and FQNNGV. The CDR3 is CASSLATPGLEQFF. CDR3 sequence (DNA): TGTGCCAGCAGCTTAGCCACCCCAGGGCTTGAGCAGTTCTTC.

The V and J genes are TRBV27 and TRBJ2-3, with no clear D. CDR1 is MNHEY and CDR2 is SMNVEV in the germline V gene (reference sequence). The CDR3 consists of 15 residues. Trimming cost V 4 bases and J 1 base, with 12 bases left between them. The CDR3 sequence: CASSSTLTRTDTQYF. The CDR3 region has the DNA TGTGCCAGCAGTTCCACCTTAACGCGCACAGATACGCAGTATTTT.

This clonotype was recorded once. The chain uses TRBV14 and TRBJ2-5; tentative D call: TRBD2 (5 bases). Germline values: CDR1 SGHDN, CDR2 FVKESK. The CDR3 sequence is 14 residues long. V shed 2 bases and J shed 5 bases, with 12 bases lying between them. The CDR3 nucleotides read TGTGCCAGCAGCCAAATAGGAGGCTCGGAGACCCAGTACTTC. Translation gives CASSQIGGSETQYF.